This T cell receptor (beta chain) comes out of a study of blood T cell repertoires in COVID-19. As originally analysed: Reference gene primer amplification yielded estimated nucleated cell counts. Only in-frame clones appear in the TCRdb table, and some are missing; sequencing was by immunoSEQ multiplex PCR. The V and J calls and clone size were taken over from that table, and D and trimming were inferred from the DNA. This sample has roughly 350,000 clones, with approximately 87% found just once. One Seattle source followed patients from active infection through their disease course. The receptor was derived from a woman aged 50 to 60 with COVID-19, enrolled during active disease. The specimen sequenced was peripheral blood.

CDR3 nucleotides: TGTGCCAGCAGTGAAGCGACTTCCCCTAACTATGGCTACACCTTC. Its translation is CASSEATSPNYGYTF. This sequence joins TRBV6-1 and TRBJ1-2, with D unclear. Trimming removed 0 bases at V and 0 bases at J, with 8 bases between. The CDR3 runs to 15 residues. CDR1 is MNHNS and CDR2 is SASEGT in the germline V gene.